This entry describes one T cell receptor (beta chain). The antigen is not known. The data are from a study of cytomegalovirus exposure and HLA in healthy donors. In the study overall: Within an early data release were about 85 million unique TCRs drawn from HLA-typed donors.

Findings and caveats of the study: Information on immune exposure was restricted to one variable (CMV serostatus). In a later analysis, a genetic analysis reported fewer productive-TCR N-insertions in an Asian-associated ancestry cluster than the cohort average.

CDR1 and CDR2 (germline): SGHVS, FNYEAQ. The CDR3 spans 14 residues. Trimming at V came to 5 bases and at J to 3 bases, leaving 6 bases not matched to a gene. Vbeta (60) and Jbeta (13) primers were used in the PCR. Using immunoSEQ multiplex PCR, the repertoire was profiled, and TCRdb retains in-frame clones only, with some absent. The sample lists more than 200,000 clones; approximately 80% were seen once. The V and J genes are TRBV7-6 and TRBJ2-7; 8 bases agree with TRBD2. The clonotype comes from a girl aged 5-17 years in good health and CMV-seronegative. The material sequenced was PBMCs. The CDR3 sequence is CASSPTGGGYEQYF. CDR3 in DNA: TGTGCCAGCAGCCCGACGGGGGGGGGCTACGAGCAGTACTTC.